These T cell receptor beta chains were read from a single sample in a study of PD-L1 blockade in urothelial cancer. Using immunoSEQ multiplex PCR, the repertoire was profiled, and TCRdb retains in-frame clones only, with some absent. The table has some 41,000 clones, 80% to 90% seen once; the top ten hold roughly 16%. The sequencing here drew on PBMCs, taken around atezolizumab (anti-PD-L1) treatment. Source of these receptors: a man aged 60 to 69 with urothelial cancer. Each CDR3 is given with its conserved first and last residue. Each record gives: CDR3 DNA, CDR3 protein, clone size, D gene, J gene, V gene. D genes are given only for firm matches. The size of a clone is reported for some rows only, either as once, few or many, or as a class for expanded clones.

TGTGCCAGCAGCTTACGAGGGGACAGGGGAAGTTTCGCTGAAGCTTTCTTT,CASSLRGDRGSFAEAFF,.,TRBD1,TRBJ1-1,TRBV11-2
TGTGCCAGCCTTCAGGGGTTTTTGAGGGACGAGCAGTACTTC,CASLQGFLRDEQYF,.,.,TRBJ2-7,TRBV6-1
TGTGCCAGCCTTGCCCGCGGGGGAGGCATAGGTGGAGAGCAGTTCTTC,CASLARGGGIGGEQFF,.,TRBD2,TRBJ2-1,TRBV2
TGCGCCAGCAGCCCGGAGGCCTCGGGTGGGGAGGAGACCCAGTACTTC,CASSPEASGGEETQYF,.,.,TRBJ2-5,TRBV5-1
TGTGCCAGCAGTCGCCTTAACAGGGAAGGATATGGCTACACCTTC,CASSRLNREGYGYTF,.,.,TRBJ1-2,TRBV28
TGCGCCAGCAGCTTGGGGACTAGCGCAGATACGCAGTATTTT,CASSLGTSADTQYF,.,TRBD2,TRBJ2-3,TRBV5-1
TGTGCCAGCGGTGGGTGGGGACTAGCGTCCTACAATGAGCAGTTCTTC,CASGGWGLASYNEQFF,.,TRBD2,TRBJ2-1,TRBV5-6
TGTGCCAGCAGTTCGCGTACTTACGGGACAGGGGGAGCGAACACCGGGGAGCTGTTTTTT,CASSSRTYGTGGANTGELFF,.,TRBD1,TRBJ2-2,TRBV28
TGCAGTGCCACCGTCTCTGGCGGCTACACCTTC,CSATVSGGYTF,.,.,TRBJ1-2,TRBV20-1
TGTGCCAGCAGTTTGGAACAGGGGGCGGGAATAGATACGCAGTATTTT,CASSLEQGAGIDTQYF,.,TRBD1,TRBJ2-3,TRBV6-6
TGTGCCAGCAGCGTAGCTCGTTCTAGCGGGGGGGCCGTTCGGAATGAGCAGTTCTTC,CASSVARSSGGAVRNEQFF,.,TRBD2,TRBJ2-1,TRBV9
TGTGCCAGCAGGACTAGCGGGGACGAGCAGTACTTC,CASRTSGDEQYF,.,TRBD2,TRBJ2-7,TRBV2
TGTGCCAGCAGTTTAAAGGGAAGGGGTAACTATGGCTACACCTTC,CASSLKGRGNYGYTF,.,.,TRBJ1-2,TRBV28
TGTGCCAGCAGTGTTGGGCCCCTCCAAGAGACCCAGTACTTC,CASSVGPLQETQYF,.,.,TRBJ2-5,TRBV6-1
TGTGCCAGCAGTTTATCCCCTGCGGAAAGGAACACTGAAGCTTTCTTT,CASSLSPAERNTEAFF,once,.,TRBJ1-1,TRBV27
TGTGCCAGTAGTATAGAGGGCTCAATGTCCACAGATACGCAGTATTTT,CASSIEGSMSTDTQYF,.,.,TRBJ2-3,TRBV19
TGCGCCAGCAGCTTGGCCGGACAGGGGTACTCCGAGCAGTACTTC,CASSLAGQGYSEQYF,.,TRBD1,TRBJ2-7,TRBV5-1
TGTGCCAGTAGTATCGGGACAGGGCGTGTCTCCTACAATGAGCAGTTCTTC,CASSIGTGRVSYNEQFF,.,TRBD1,TRBJ2-1,TRBV19
TGTGCCAGCAGAGGGGGGGGAAGCACCGGGGAGCTGTTTTTT,CASRGGGSTGELFF,.,.,TRBJ2-2,TRBV11-1
TGTGCCAGCACCAAACAGGGTACGGAGACCCAGTACTTC,CASTKQGTETQYF,.,.,TRBJ2-5,TRBV6-5
TGTGCCAGCAGCTTAGGAAGGTCGCGGCTGTTTTTT,CASSLGRSRLFF,.,.,TRBJ1-4,TRBV13